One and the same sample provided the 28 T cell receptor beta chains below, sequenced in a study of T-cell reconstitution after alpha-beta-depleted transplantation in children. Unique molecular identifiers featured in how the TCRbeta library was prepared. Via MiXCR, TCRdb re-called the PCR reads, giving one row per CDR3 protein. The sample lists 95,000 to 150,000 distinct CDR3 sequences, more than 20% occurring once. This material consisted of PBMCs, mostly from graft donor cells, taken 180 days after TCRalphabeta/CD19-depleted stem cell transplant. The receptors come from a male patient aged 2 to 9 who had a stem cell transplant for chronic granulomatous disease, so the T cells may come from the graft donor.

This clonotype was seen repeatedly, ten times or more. CDR3 nucleotide sequence: TGTGCCAGCAGCCCCGCCAGGGCCTCCTACGAGCAGTACTTC. This codes for CASSPARASYEQYF. This chain joins TRBV7-6 and TRBJ2-7; D may be TRBD1 (5 bases). Trimming removed 5 bases from V and 0 bases from J, with 11 bases in between. This CDR3 spans 14 amino acids. Germline CDR1 SGHVS, CDR2 FNYEAQ. Full variable domain (missing parts from reference TRBV7-6 and TRBJ2-7): GAGVSQSPRYKVTKRGQDVALRCDPISGHVSLYWYRQALGQGPEFLTYFNYEAQQDKSGLPNDRFSAERPEGSISTLTIQRTEQRDSAMYRCASSPARASYEQYFGPGTRLTVT.

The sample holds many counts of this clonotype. The DNA of the CDR3 is TGTGCCAGCAGCCAACCCGGGACTAGCGGGAGCGAGCAGTACTTC. This gives the protein CASSQPGTSGSEQYF. The chain couples TRBV4-2 to TRBJ2-7; 14 positions match TRBD2. After removal of 2 bases from V and 6 bases from J, the junction contained 3 bases not matched to a gene. The germline CDR1 and CDR2 sequences are LGHNA and YNFKEQ. The CDR3 spans 15 residues.

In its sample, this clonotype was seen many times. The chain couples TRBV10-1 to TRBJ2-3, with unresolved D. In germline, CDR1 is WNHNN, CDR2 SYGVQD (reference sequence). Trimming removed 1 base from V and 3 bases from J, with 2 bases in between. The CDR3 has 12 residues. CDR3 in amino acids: CASSEWTDTQYF. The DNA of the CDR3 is TGCGCCAGCAGTGAGTGGACAGATACGCAGTATTTT.

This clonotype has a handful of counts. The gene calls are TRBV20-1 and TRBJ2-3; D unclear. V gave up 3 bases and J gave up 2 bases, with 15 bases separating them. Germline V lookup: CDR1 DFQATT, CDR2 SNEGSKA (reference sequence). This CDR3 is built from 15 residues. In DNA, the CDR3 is TGCAGTGCTAGCCACGGTGGTTCGCCCACAGATACGCAGTATTTT. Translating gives CSASHGGSPTDTQYF.

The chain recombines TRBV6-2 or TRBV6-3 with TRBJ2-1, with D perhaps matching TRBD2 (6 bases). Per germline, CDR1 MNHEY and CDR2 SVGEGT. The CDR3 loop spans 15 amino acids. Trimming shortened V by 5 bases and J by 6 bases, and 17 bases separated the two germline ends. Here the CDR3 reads CASSNQLSGGNEQFF. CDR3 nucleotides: TGTGCCAGCAGTAATCAGCTGTCCGGGGGCAATGAGCAGTTCTTC.

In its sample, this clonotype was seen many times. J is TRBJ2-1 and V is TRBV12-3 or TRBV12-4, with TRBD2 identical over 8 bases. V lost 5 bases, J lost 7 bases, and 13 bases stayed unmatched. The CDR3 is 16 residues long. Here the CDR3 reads CASSPIDSGIENEQFF. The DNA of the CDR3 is TGTGCCAGCAGTCCGATCGATAGCGGGATTGAGAATGAGCAGTTCTTC.

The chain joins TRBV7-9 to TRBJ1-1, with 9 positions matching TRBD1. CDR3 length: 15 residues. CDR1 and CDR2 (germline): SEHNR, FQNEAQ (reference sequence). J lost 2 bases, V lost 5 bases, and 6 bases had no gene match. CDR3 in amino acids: CASSIGTGINTEAFF. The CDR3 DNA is TGTGCCAGCAGCATCGGGACAGGGATAAACACTGAAGCTTTCTTT.

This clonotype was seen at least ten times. CDR3 sequence reads: CSALGEETYEQYF. In nucleotides, the CDR3 is TGCAGTGCTCTGGGGGAAGAAACCTACGAGCAGTACTTC. This chain links TRBV20-1 with TRBJ2-7; D assignment may be TRBD1 or TRBD2 (5 bases each). There are 13 residues in the CDR3. Deletions cut 5 bases from V and 2 bases from J, with 13 bases between. The germline gives CDR1 DFQATT, CDR2 SNEGSKA (reference sequence).

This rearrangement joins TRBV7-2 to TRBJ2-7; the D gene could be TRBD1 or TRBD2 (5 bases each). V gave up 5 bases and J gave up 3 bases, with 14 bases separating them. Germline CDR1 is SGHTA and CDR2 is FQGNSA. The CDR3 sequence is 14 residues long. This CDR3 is CASSPHEGYYEQYF. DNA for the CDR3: TGTGCCAGCAGCCCCCATGAGGGGTACTACGAGCAGTACTTC.

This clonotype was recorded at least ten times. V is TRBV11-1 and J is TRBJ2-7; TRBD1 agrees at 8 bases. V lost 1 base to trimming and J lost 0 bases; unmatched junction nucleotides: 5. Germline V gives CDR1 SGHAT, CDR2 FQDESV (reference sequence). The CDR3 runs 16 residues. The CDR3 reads CASSLERTGNSYEQYF. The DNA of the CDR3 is TGTGCCAGCAGCTTAGAGAGGACAGGGAACTCCTACGAGCAGTACTTC. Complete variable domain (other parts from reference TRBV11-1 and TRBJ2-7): EAEVAQSPRYKITEKSQAVAFWCDPISGHATLYWYRQILGQGPELLVQFQDESVVDDSQLPKDRFSAERLKGVDSTLKIQPAELGDSAMYLCASSLERTGNSYEQYFGPGTRLTVT.

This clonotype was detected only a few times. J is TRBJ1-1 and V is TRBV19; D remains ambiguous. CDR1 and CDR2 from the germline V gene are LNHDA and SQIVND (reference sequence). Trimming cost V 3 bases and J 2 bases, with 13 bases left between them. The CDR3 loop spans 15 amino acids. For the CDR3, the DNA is TGTGCCAGTAGTATGGAGGGTTTAAGAAACACTGAAGCTTTCTTT. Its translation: CASSMEGLRNTEAFF.

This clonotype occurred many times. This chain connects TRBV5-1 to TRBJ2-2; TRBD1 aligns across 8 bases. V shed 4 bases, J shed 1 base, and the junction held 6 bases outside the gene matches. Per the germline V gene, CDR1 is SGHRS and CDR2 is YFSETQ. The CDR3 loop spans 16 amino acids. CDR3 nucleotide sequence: TGCGCCAGCAGCCAGAGGGACAGGCTGAACACCGGGGAGCTGTTTTTT. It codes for CASSQRDRLNTGELFF.

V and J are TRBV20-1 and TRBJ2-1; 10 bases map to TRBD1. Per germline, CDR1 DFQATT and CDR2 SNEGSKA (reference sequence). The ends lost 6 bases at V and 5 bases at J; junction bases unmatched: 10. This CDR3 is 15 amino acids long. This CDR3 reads CSAPGDRGWHNEQFF. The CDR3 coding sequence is TGCAGTGCCCCTGGGGACAGGGGTTGGCACAATGAGCAGTTCTTC.

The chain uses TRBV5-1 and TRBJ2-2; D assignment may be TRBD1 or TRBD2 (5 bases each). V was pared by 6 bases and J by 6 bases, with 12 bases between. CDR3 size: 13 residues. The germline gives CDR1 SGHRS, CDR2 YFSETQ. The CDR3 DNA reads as TGCGCCAGCATTGAGGGGCCAGCCGGGGAGCTGTTTTTT. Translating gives CASIEGPAGELFF. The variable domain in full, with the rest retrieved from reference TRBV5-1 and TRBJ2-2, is KAGVTQTPRYLIKTRGQQVTLSCSPISGHRSVSWYQQTPGQGLQFLFEYFSETQRNKGNFPGRFSGRQFSNSRSEMNVSTLELGDSALYLCASIEGPAGELFFGEGSRLTVL.

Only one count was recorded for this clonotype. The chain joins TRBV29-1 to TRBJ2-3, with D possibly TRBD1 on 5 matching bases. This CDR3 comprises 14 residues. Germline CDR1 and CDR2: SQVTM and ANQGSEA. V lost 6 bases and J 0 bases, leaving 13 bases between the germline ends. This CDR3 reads CSVIRQTSTDTQYF. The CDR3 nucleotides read TGCAGCGTAATTAGACAGACTAGCACAGATACGCAGTATTTT.

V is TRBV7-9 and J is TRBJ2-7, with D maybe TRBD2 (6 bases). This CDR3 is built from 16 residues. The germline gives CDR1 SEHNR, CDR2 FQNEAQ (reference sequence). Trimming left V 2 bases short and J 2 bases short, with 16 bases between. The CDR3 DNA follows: TGTGCCAGCAGCTTATCGATCGGGACTCCTACCTACGAGCAGTACTTC. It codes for CASSLSIGTPTYEQYF.

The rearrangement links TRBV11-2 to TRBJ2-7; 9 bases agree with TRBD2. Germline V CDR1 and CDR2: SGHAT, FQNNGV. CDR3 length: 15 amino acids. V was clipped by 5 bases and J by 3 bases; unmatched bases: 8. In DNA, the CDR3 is TGTGCCAGCAGCCACAGACGGACTAGCGTCTACGAGCAGTACTTC. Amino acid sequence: CASSHRRTSVYEQYF.

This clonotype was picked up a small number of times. The CDR3 region has the DNA TGTGCCACCAGCAGAGATAGGGACAGGGGTCCCGAGCAGTACTTC. This sequence encodes CATSRDRDRGPEQYF. The chain links TRBV15 to TRBJ2-7, with 10 bases aligning to TRBD1. The CDR3 spans 15 residues. Germline trimming cut 0 bases from V and 6 bases from J; bases unmatched to any gene: 5. CDR1 and CDR2 from the germline V gene are LNHNV and YYDKDF (reference sequence).

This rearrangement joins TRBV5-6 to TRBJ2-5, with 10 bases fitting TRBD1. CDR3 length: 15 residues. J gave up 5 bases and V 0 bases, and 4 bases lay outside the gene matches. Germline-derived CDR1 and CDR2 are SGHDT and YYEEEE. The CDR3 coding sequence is TGTGCCAGCAGCTTGGGACAGGGGGCGAGTGAGACCCAGTACTTC. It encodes CASSLGQGASETQYF.

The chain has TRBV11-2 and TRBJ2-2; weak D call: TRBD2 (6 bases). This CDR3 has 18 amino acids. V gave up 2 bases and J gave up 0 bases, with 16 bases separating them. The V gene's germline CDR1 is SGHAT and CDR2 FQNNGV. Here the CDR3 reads CASSLSHVGRSNTGELFF. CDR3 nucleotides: TGTGCCAGCAGCTTAAGCCATGTGGGGAGGTCGAACACCGGGGAGCTGTTTTTT. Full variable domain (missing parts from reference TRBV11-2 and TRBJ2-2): EAGVAQSPRYKIIEKRQSVAFWCNPISGHATLYWYQQILGQGPKLLIQFQNNGVVDDSQLPKDRFSAERLKGVDSTLKIQPAKLEDSAVYLCASSLSHVGRSNTGELFFGEGSRLTVL.

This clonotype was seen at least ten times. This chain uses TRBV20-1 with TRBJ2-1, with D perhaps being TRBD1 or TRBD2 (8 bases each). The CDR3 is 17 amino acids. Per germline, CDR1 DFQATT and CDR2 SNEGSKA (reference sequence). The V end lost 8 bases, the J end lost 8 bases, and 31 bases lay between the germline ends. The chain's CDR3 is CSLHGGEWTGILDEQFF. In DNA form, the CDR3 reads TGCAGTCTCCACGGGGGGGAATGGACAGGGATTCTCGATGAGCAGTTCTTC.

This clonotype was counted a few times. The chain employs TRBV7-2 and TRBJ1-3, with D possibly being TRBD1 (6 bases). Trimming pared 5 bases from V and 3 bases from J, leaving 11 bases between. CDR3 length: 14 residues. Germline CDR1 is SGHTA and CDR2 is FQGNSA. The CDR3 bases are TGTGCCAGCAGCCCCAGGGGATTTGGAAACACCATATATTTT. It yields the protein CASSPRGFGNTIYF.

The CDR3 coding sequence is TGTGCCACAGATAAGGGGGCAGGGGACTCTAGTGGCTACACCTTC. Translation: CATDKGAGDSSGYTF. The chain recombines TRBV15 with TRBJ1-2; 7 bases match TRBD1. The CDR3 length is 15 residues. The ends lost 9 bases at V and 7 bases at J; junction bases unmatched: 17. CDR1 is LNHNV and CDR2 is YYDKDF in the germline V gene (reference sequence).

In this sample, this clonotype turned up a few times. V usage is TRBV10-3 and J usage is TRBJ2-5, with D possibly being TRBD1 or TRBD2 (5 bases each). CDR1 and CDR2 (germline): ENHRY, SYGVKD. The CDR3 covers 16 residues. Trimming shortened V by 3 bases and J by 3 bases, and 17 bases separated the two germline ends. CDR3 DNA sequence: TGTGCCATCAGTGATCCTCCGGGACCGCTAAAAGAGACCCAGTACTTC. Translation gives CAISDPPGPLKETQYF.

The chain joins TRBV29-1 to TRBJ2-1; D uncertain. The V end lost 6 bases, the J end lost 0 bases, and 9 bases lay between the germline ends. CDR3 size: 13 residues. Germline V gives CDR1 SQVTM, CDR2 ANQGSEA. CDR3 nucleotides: TGCAGCGTGTCCTTGAGCTCCTACAATGAGCAGTTCTTC. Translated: CSVSLSSYNEQFF.

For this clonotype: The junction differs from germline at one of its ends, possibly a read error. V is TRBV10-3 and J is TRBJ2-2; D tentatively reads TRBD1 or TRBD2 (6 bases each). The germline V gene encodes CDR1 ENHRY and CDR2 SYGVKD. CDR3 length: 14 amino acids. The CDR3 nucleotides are TGTGCCACCCAACAGGGCGGGGACACCGGGGTGCTGTTTTTT. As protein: CATQQGGDTGVLFF.

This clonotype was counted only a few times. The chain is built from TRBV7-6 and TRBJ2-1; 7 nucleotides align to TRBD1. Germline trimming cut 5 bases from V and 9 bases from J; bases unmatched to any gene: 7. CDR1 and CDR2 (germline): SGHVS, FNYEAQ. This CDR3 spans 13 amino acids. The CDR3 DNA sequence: TGTGCCAGCAGCCGAGACAGGGAGTCTGAGCAGTTCTTC. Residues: CASSRDRESEQFF.

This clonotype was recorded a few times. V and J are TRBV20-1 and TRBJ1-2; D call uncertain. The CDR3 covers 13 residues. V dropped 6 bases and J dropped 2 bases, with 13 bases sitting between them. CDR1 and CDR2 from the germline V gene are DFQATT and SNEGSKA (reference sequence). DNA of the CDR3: TGCAGTGCCCTCAACGGAGGGAACTATGGCTACACCTTC. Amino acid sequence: CSALNGGNYGYTF.